These 3 T cell receptor beta chains were sequenced from one sample in a study of PD-L1 blockade in urothelial cancer (dated by TCRdb to about 2017). The library was prepared using the immunoSEQ multiplex PCR assay. TCRdb took this table from immuneACCESS and kept in-frame rearrangements with V and J called. Such tables lack part of the clones; where checked against another copy, unresolved V genes explain under half of the gap, and the rest is unexplained. In all, the sample holds some 50,000 clones, and around 90% of those were seen once. Roughly 15% of the sample belongs to the ten largest clones. What this sample's time point label stands for: pretreatment peripheral blood. Sequencing used PBMCs, obtained around atezolizumab (anti-PD-L1) treatment. The receptor source for this set is an older woman with urothelial cancer.

The chain combines TRBV7-2 with TRBJ2-6, with D maybe TRBD2 (6 bases). The CDR3 consists of 18 residues. CDR1 and CDR2 (germline): SGHTA, FQGNSA. Trimming pared 1 base from V and 0 bases from J, leaving 13 bases between. The CDR3 sequence is CASSLVGGRGSGANVLTF. The CDR3 nucleotides read TGTGCCAGCAGCTTAGTCGGGGGAAGGGGCTCTGGGGCCAACGTCCTGACTTTC.

This chain connects TRBV11-2 to TRBJ2-3; TRBD2 matches at 7 bases. The J segment lost 8 bases and the V segment lost 5 bases, leaving 7 bases of the junction unmatched. Germline lookup yields CDR1 SGHAT and CDR2 FQNNGV. The CDR3 has 13 residues. CDR3 coding DNA: TGTGCCAGCAGCAGCGGGGTTGCGGGTACGCAGTATTTT. It specifies CASSSGVAGTQYF. The variable domain in full, completed from reference TRBV11-2 and TRBJ2-3, reads EAGVAQSPRYKIIEKRQSVAFWCNPISGHATLYWYQQILGQGPKLLIQFQNNGVVDDSQLPKDRFSAERLKGVDSTLKIQPAKLEDSAVYLCASSSGVAGTQYFGPGTRLTVL.

The chain links TRBV7-2 to TRBJ2-5, with 7 bases that match TRBD2. CDR3 size: 15 residues. The germline gives CDR1 SGHTA, CDR2 FQGNSA. V shed 7 bases and J 1 base; nucleotides not matched to a gene: 9. Here the CDR3 reads CASTPSGGTQETQYF. The CDR3 DNA is TGTGCCAGCACCCCCTCGGGGGGTACCCAAGAGACCCAGTACTTC. Looking up the rest from reference TRBV7-2 and TRBJ2-5 gives the full variable domain: GAGVSQSPSNKVTEKGKDVELRCDPISGHTALYWYRQSLGQGLEFLIYFQGNSAPDKSGLPSDRFSAERTGGSVSTLTIQRTQQEDSAVYLCASTPSGGTQETQYFGPGTRLLVL.